The rows below give T cell receptor beta chains drawn from one sample of a study of TIL therapy for anti-PD-1-resistant metastatic lung cancer. Repertoires were generated with immunoSEQ multiplex PCR, while TCRdb's copy carries only in-frame clones and drops some. Among approximately 95,000 clones listed, less than 70% were seen once. The sequences come from tumor tissue, collected at baseline. These receptors were collected from a person between 25 and 80 years old with non-small cell lung cancer. CDR3s include the opening cysteine and the closing phenylalanine or tryptophan. D genes are given only for firm matches. Expanded clones are given a class, and other clones once, few, many or no size at all.

CDR3: CASIPGSYTEAFF; DNA: TGTGCCAGCATTCCCGGATCGTACACTGAAGCTTTCTTT; J: TRBJ1-1; size: .; D: .; V: TRBV6-6; length: 13
CDR3: CASSVSTGGDYGYTF; DNA: TGTGCCAGCAGTGTATCGACAGGGGGCGACTATGGCTACACCTTC; J: TRBJ1-2; size: .; D: TRBD1; V: TRBV2; length: 15
CDR3: CASSSGDRALAEAFF; DNA: TGTGCCAGCAGCTCGGGAGACAGGGCCTTGGCTGAAGCTTTCTTT; J: TRBJ1-1; size: .; D: TRBD1; V: TRBV5-6; length: 15
CDR3: CASSLGQGAETQYF; DNA: TGTGCCAGCAGCCTTGGACAGGGGGCGGAGACCCAGTACTTC; J: TRBJ2-5; size: few; D: TRBD1; V: TRBV9; length: 14
CDR3: CASSPASASYNEQFF; DNA: TGCGCCAGCAGCCCCGCGAGCGCCTCCTACAATGAGCAGTTCTTC; J: TRBJ2-1; size: .; D: .; V: TRBV5-1; length: 15
CDR3: CASSFTDSYNSPLHF; DNA: TGCGCCAGCAGCTTTACGGACTCCTATAATTCACCCCTCCACTTT; J: TRBJ1-6; size: .; D: .; V: TRBV5-1; length: 15
CDR3: CASSERQGDHEQYF; DNA: TGCGCCAGCAGTGAGAGGCAGGGGGACCACGAGCAGTACTTC; J: TRBJ2-7; size: .; D: TRBD1; V: TRBV10-1; length: 14
CDR3: CASSPPAGPYEQYF; DNA: TGTGCCAGCTCACCACCGGCCGGTCCCTACGAGCAGTACTTC; J: TRBJ2-7; size: .; D: .; V: TRBV18; length: 14
CDR3: CASSEGTPSTPLHF; DNA: TGTGCCAGCAGTGAGGGGACCCCCTCTACACCCCTCCACTTT; J: TRBJ1-6; size: .; D: .; V: TRBV25-1; length: 14
CDR3: CASSQGQSGANVLTF; DNA: TGTGCCAGCAGCCAGGGGCAGTCTGGGGCCAACGTCCTGACTTTC; J: TRBJ2-6; size: few; D: .; V: TRBV3-1/TRBV3-2; length: 15
CDR3: CASSRETGASYEQYF; DNA: TGTGCCAGCTCCCGAGAGACCGGAGCCTCCTACGAGCAGTACTTC; J: TRBJ2-7; size: .; D: .; V: TRBV18; length: 15
CDR3: CASSQGPNEKLFF; DNA: TGTGCCAGCTCGCAGGGCCCTAATGAAAAACTGTTTTTT; J: TRBJ1-4; size: .; D: .; V: TRBV18; length: 13
CDR3: CSVIRTARETQYF; DNA: TGCAGCGTTATACGGACAGCGAGAGAGACCCAGTACTTC; J: TRBJ2-5; size: .; D: .; V: TRBV29-1; length: 13
CDR3: CASSQGNSGNTIYF; DNA: TGTGCCAGCAGCCAGGGAAACTCTGGAAACACCATATATTTT; J: TRBJ1-3; size: few; D: .; V: TRBV3-1/TRBV3-2; length: 14
CDR3: CSVVQNTGELFF; DNA: TGCAGCGTTGTACAAAACACCGGGGAGCTGTTTTTT; J: TRBJ2-2; size: .; D: .; V: TRBV29-1; length: 12
CDR3: CASSLVAPDNSPLHF; DNA: TGTGCCAGCAGCCTCGTGGCTCCCGATAATTCACCCCTCCACTTT; J: TRBJ1-6; size: .; D: .; V: TRBV7-2; length: 15
CDR3: CAWSYTGDYGYTF; DNA: TGTGCCTGGAGTTACACAGGCGACTATGGCTACACCTTC; J: TRBJ1-2; size: few; D: .; V: TRBV30; length: 13
CDR3: CASSVDSSYEQYF; DNA: TGTGCCAGCAGTGTAGACAGTTCCTACGAGCAGTACTTC; J: TRBJ2-7; size: .; D: .; V: TRBV28; length: 13
CDR3: CASSFLILGGSSDGELFF; DNA: TGTGCCAGCAGCTTCCTAATCCTCGGCGGGAGTTCTGACGGGGAGCTGTTTTTT; J: TRBJ2-2; size: .; D: TRBD2; V: TRBV7-9; length: 18
CDR3: CASSYSGQMNTEAFF; DNA: TGTGCCAGCAGTTACTCGGGACAGATGAACACTGAAGCTTTCTTT; J: TRBJ1-1; size: few; D: TRBD1; V: TRBV6-5; length: 15
CDR3: CASSPGGADFSGNTIYF; DNA: TGTGCCAGCAGTCCCGGGGGGGCAGACTTCTCTGGAAACACCATATATTTT; J: TRBJ1-3; size: .; D: .; V: TRBV6-6; length: 17
CDR3: CATSDLTGQPQHF; DNA: TGTGCCACCAGTGATTTAACCGGTCAGCCCCAGCATTTT; J: TRBJ1-5; size: .; D: .; V: TRBV24-1; length: 13
CDR3: CASSNTGGGYYNEQFF; DNA: TGTGCCAGCAGCAATACAGGAGGGGGCTACTACAATGAGCAGTTCTTC; J: TRBJ2-1; size: .; D: .; V: TRBV28; length: 16
CDR3: CASSLRRASGFQETQYF; DNA: TGTGCCAGCAGTTTGCGCAGGGCTAGCGGGTTCCAAGAGACCCAGTACTTC; J: TRBJ2-5; size: .; D: TRBD2; V: TRBV28; length: 17
CDR3: CASSKAPPGQASYEQYF; DNA: TGTGCCAGCAGCAAAGCTCCACCGGGACAGGCTTCCTACGAGCAGTACTTC; J: TRBJ2-7; size: once; D: .; V: TRBV21-1; length: 17
CDR3: CASSSGQFNEKLFF; DNA: TGTGCCAGCAGCTCCGGACAGTTTAATGAAAAACTGTTTTTT; J: TRBJ1-4; size: few; D: .; V: TRBV7-2; length: 14
CDR3: CASSPPNTGELFF; DNA: TGTGCCAGCAGCCCCCCAAACACCGGGGAGCTGTTTTTT; J: TRBJ2-2; size: .; D: .; V: TRBV12-3/TRBV12-4; length: 13